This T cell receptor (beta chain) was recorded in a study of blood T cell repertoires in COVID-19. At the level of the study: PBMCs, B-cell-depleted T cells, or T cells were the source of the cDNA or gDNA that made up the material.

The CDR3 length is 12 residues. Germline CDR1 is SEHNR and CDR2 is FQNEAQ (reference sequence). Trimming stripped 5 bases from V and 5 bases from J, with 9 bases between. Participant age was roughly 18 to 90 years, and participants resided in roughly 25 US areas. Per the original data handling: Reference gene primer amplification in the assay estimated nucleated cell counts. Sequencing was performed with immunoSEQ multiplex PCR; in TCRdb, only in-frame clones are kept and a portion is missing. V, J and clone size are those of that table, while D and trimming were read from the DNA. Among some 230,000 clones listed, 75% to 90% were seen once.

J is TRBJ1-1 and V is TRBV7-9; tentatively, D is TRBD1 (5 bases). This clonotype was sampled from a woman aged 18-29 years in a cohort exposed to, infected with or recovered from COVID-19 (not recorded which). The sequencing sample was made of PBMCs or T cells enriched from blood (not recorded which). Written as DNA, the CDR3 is TGTGCCAGCAGCCCTCCAGGGACTGAAGCTTTCTTT. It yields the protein CASSPPGTEAFF.